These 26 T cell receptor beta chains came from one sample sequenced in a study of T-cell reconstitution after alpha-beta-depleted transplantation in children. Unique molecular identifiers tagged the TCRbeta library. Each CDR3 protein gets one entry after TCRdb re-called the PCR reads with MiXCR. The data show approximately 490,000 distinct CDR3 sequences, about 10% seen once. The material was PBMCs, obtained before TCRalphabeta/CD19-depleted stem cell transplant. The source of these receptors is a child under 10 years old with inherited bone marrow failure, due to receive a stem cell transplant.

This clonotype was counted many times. CDR3 in amino acids: CASSLAHGDTQYF. The CDR3 bases are TGTGCCAGCAGCTTAGCCCATGGAGATACGCAGTATTTT. The chain links TRBV11-2 to TRBJ2-3, with D unclear. The V gene's germline CDR1 is SGHAT and CDR2 FQNNGV. The CDR3 runs to 13 residues. Trimming shortened V by 1 base and J by 5 bases, and 7 bases separated the two germline ends.

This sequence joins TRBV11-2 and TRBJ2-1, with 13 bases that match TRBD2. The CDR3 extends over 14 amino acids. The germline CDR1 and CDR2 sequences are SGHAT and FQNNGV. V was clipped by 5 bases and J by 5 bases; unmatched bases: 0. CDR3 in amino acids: CASSGTSGDNEQFF. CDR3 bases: TGTGCCAGCAGCGGGACTAGCGGGGACAATGAGCAGTTCTTC.

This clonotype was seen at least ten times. The CDR3 spells CASSLGHNEQFF. The CDR3 DNA follows: TGTGCCAGCAGCTTGGGTCACAATGAGCAGTTCTTC. The chain links TRBV4-2 to TRBJ2-1; D gene unclear. CDR1 is LGHNA, CDR2 YNFKEQ, per germline. The ends were cut back, 5 bases at V and 5 bases at J, with 7 bases in the middle. This CDR3 is built from 12 residues.

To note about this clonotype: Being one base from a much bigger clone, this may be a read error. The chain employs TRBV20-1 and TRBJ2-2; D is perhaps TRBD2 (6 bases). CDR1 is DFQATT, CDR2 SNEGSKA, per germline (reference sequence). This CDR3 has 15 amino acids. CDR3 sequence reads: CSASDLAVNTGDLFF. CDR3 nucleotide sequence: TGCAGTGCCTCTGACTTAGCGGTGAACACCGGGGACCTGTTTTTT.

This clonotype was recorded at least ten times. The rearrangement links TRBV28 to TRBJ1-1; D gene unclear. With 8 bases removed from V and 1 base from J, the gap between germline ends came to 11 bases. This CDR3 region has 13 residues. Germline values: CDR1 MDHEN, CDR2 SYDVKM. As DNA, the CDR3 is TGTGCCAGCTCCGGCGAGGGGAACACTGAAGCTTTCTTT. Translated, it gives CASSGEGNTEAFF.

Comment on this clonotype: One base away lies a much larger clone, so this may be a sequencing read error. The DNA for the CDR3 is TGCGCCAGCAGCCAATCACAGGGCGACGAGCAGTACTTC. This gives the protein CASSQSQGDEQYF. The V and J genes are TRBV4-3 and TRBJ2-7; TRBD1 is a possible D gene (6 bases). The CDR3 runs to 13 residues. The germline CDR1 and CDR2 sequences are LGHNA and YSLEER. The ends were cut back, 2 bases at V and 5 bases at J, with 10 bases in the middle.

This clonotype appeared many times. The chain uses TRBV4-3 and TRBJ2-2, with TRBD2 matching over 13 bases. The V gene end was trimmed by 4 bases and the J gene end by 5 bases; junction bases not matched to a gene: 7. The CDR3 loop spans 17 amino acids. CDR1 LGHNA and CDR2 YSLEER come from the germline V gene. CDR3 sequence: CASSLGTSGIRTGELFF. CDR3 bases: TGCGCCAGCAGCCTTGGGACTAGCGGGATAAGAACCGGGGAGCTGTTTTTT.

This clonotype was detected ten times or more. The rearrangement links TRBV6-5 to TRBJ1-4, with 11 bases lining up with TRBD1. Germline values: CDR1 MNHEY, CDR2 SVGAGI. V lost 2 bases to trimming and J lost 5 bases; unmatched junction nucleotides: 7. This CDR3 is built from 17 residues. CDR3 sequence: CASSYLGQGAQNEKLFF. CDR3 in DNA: TGTGCCAGCAGTTACCTCGGACAGGGGGCGCAGAATGAAAAACTGTTTTTT.

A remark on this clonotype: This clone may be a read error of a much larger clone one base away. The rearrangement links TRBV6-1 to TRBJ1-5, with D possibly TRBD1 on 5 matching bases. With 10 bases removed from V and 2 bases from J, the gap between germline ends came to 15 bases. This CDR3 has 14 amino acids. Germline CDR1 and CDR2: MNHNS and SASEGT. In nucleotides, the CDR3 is TGTGCCACCGGGGGAGGATATCGCAATCAGCCCCAGCATTTT. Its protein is CATGGGYRNQPQHF.

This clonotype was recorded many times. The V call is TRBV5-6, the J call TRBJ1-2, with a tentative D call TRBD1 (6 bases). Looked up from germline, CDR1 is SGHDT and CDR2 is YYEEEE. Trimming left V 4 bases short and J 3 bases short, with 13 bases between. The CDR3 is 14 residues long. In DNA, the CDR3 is TGTGCCAGCAGCCCACAGGGAGGCGACTATGGCTACACCTTC. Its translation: CASSPQGGDYGYTF.

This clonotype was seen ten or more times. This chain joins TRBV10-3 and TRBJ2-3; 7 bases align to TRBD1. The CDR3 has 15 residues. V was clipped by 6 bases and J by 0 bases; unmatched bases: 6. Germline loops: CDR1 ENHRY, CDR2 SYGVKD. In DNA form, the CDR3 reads TGTGCCATCAGGAGAACAGGGGAGAGCACAGATACGCAGTATTTT. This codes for CAIRRTGESTDTQYF.

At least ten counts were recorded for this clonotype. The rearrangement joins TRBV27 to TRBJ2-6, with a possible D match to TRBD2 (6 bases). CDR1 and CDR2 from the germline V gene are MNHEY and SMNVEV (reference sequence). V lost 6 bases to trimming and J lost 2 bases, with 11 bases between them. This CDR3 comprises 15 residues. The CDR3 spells CASRRLVAGANVLTF. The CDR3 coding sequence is TGTGCCAGCAGAAGACTAGTAGCTGGGGCCAACGTCCTGACTTTC.

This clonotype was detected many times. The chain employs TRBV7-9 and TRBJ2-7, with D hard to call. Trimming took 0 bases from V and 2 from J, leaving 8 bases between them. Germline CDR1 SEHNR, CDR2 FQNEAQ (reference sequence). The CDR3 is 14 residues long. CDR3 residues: CASSLAQGTYEQYF. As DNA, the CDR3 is TGTGCCAGCAGCTTAGCGCAAGGAACCTACGAGCAGTACTTC. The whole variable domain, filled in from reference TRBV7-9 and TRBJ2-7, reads DTGVSQNPRHKITKRGQNVTFRCDPISEHNRLYWYRQTLGQGPEFLTYFQNEAQLEKSRLLSDRFSAERPKGSFSTLEIQRTEQGDSAMYLCASSLAQGTYEQYFGPGTRLTVT.

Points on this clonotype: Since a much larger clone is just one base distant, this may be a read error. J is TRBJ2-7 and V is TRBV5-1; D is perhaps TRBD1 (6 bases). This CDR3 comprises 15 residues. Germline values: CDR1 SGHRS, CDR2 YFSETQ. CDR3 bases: TGCGTCAGCAGCTTTGCACAGGGATCTTACTACGAGCAGTACTTC. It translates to CVSSFAQGSYYEQYF.

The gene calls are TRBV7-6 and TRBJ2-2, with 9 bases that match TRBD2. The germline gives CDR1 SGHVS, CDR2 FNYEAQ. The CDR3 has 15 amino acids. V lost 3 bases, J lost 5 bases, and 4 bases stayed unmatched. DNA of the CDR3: TGTGCCAGCAGCTTTAGCGGGAGTCAAACCGGGGAGCTGTTTTTT. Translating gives CASSFSGSQTGELFF.

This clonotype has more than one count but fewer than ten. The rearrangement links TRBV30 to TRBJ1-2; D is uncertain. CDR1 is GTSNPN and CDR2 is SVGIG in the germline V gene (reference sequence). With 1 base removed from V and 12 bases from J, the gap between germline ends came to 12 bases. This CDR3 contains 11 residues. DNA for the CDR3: TGTGCCTGGAGTGGAGGGCGGCTACACACCTTC. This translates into CAWSGGRLHTF.

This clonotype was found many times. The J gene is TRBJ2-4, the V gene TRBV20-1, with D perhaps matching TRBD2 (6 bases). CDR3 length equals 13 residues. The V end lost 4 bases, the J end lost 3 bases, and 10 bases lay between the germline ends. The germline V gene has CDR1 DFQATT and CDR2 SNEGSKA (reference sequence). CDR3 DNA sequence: TGCAGTGCTATAGTGCGGGACAAAAACATTCAGTACTTC. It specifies CSAIVRDKNIQYF.

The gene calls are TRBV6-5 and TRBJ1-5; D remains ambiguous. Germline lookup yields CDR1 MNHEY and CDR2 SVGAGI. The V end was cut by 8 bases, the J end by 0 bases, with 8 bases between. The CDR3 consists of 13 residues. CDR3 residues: CASRSNSNQPQHF. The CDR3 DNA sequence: TGTGCCAGCCGGTCCAATAGCAATCAGCCCCAGCATTTT.

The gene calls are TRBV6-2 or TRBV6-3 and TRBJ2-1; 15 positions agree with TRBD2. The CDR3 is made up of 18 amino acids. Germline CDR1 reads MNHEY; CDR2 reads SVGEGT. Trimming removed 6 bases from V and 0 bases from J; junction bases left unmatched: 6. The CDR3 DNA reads TGTGCCAGCAGGGGACTAGCGGGAGGAAAGGGCTCCTACAATGAGCAGTTCTTC. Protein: CASRGLAGGKGSYNEQFF.

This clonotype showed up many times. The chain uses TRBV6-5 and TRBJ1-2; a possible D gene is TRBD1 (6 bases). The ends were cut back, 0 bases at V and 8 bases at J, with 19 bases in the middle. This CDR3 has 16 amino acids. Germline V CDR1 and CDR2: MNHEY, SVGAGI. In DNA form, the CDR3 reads TGTGCCAGCAGTTACTCCCTCAGGGGTCCTTTTGACGGCTACACCTTC. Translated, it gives CASSYSLRGPFDGYTF.

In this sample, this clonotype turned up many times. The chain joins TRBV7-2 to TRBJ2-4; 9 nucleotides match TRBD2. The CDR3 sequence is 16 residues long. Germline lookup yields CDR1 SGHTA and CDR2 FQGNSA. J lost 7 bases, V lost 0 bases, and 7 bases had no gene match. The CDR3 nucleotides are TGTGCCAGCAGCTTAGCCCCTATAGCGGGAGTTAACATTCAGTACTTC. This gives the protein CASSLAPIAGVNIQYF.

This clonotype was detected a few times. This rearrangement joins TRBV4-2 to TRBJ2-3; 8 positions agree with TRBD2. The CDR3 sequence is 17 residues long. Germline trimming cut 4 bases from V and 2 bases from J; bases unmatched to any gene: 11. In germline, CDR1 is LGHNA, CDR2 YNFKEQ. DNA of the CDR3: TGTGCCAGCAGCCTCAACCCCCCTAGCGGGTCCACAGATACGCAGTATTTT. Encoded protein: CASSLNPPSGSTDTQYF.

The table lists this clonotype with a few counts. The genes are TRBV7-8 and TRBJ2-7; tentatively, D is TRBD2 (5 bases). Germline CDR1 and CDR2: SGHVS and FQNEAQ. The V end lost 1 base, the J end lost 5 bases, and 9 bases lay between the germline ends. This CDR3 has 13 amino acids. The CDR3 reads CASSLVGEDEQYF. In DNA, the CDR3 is TGTGCCAGCAGCTTAGTGGGAGAGGACGAGCAGTACTTC.

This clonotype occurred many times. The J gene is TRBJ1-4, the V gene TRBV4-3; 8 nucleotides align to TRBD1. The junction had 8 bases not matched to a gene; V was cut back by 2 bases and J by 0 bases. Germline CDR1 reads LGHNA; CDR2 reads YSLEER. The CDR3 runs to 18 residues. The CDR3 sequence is CASSQYGQGIPTNEKLFF. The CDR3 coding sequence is TGCGCCAGCAGCCAATACGGACAGGGAATTCCAACTAATGAAAAACTGTTTTTT.

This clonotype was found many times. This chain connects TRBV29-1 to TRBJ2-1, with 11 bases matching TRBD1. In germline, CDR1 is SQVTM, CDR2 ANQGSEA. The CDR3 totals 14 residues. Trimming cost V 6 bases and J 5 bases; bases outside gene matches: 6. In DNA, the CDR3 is TGCAGCGTCGCCCGGGACAGGGGGGACAATGAGCAGTTCTTC. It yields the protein CSVARDRGDNEQFF.

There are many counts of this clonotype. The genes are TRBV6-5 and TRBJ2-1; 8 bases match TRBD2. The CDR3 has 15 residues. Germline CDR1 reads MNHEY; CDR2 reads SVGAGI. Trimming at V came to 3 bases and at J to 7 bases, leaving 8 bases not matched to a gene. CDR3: CASSYLGLDKNEQFF. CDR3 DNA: TGTGCCAGCAGTTATTTGGGACTAGATAAAAATGAGCAGTTCTTC.